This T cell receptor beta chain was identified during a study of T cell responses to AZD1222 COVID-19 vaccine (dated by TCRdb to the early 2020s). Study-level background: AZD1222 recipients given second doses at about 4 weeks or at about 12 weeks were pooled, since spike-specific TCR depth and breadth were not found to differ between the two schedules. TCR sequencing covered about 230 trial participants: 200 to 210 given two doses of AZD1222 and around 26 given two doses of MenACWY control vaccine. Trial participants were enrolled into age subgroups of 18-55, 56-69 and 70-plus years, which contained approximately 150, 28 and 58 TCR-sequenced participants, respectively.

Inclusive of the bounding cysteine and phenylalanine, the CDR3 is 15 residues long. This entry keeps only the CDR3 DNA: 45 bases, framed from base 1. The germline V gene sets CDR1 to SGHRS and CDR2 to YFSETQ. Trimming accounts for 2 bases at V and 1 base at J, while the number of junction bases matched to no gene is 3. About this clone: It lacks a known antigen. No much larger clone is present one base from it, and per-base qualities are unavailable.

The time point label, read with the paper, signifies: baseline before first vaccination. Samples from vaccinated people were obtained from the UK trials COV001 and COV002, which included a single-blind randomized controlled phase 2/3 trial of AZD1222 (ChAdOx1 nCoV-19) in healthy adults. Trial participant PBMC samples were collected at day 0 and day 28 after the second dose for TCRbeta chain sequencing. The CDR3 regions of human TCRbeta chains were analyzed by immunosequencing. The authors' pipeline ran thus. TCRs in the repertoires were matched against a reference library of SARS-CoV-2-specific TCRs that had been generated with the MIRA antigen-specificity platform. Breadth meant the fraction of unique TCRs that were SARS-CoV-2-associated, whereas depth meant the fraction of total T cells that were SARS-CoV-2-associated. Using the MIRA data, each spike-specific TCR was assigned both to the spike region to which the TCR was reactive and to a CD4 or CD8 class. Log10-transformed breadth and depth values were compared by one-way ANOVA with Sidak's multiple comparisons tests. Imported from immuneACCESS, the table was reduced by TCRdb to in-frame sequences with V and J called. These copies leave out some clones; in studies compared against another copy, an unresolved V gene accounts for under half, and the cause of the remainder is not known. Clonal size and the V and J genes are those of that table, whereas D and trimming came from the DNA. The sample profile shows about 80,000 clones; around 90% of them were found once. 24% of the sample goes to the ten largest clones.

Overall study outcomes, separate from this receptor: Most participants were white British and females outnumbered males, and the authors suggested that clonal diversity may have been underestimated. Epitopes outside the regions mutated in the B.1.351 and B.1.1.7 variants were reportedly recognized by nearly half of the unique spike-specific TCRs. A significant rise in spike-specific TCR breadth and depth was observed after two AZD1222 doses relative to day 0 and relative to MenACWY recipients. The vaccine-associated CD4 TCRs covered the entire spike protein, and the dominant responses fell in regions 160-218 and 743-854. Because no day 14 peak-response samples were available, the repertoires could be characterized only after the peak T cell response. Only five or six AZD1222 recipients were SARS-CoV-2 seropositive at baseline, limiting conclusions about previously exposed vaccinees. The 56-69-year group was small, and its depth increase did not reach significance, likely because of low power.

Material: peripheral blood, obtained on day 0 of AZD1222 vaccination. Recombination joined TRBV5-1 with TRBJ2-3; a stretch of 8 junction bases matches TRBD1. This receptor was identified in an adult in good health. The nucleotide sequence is TGCGCCAGCAGCTTCAGGGGGCTTGGCACAGATACGCAGTATTTT. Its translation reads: CASSFRGLGTDTQYF.